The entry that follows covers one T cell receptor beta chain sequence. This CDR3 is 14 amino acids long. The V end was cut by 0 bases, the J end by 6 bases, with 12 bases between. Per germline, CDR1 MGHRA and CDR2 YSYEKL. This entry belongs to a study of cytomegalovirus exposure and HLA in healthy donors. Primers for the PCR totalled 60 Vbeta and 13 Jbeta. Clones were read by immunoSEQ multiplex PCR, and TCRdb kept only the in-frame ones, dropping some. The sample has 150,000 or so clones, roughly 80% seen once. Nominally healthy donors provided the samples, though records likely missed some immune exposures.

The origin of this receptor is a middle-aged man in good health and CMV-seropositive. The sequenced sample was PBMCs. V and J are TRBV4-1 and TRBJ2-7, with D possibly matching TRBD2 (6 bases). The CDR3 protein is CASSQDRGTGEQYF. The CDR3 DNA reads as TGCGCCAGCAGCCAAGACCGGGGGACGGGCGAGCAGTACTTC.